This TCR beta chain appears in the sequencing data of a study of blood T cell repertoires in COVID-19. Generated by immunoSEQ multiplex PCR, the TCRdb table keeps only in-frame clones and is missing some. The repertoire holds 100,000 or so clones, with about two thirds as singletons. This clone occurred once. This CDR3 contains 14 residues. V gave up 3 bases and J gave up 4 bases, with 12 bases separating them. Germline CDR1 KGHSY, CDR2 FQNENV. The sequence derives from an elderly woman with acute or convalescent COVID-19. The rearrangement joins TRBV16 to TRBJ2-5, with D possibly matching TRBD1 (5 bases). Sequenced input: peripheral blood. CDR3 sequence (DNA): TGTGCCAGCAGCCAGGCTAGGGGTGGAGAGACCCAGTACTTC. Translation gives CASSQARGGETQYF. Complete variable domain (other parts from reference TRBV16 and TRBJ2-5): GEEVAQTPKHLVRGEGQKAKLYCAPIKGHSYVFWYQQVLKNEFKFLISFQNENVFDETGMPKERFSAKCLPNSPCSLEIQATKLEDSAVYFCASSQARGGETQYFGPGTRLLVL.